These T cell receptor beta chains were read from a single sample in a study of blood T cell repertoires in COVID-19. Assay used: immunoSEQ multiplex PCR; TCRdb lists only in-frame clones, some missing. The sample shows under 200,000 clones, almost 90% of them seen only once. The sample consisted of peripheral blood. The source of these receptors is a man younger than 30 with active or convalescent COVID-19. CDR3s include the opening cysteine and the closing phenylalanine or tryptophan. D genes are given only for firm matches. Size values are once, few and many counts, or a class for expanded clones, and some rows have none.

j_gene	v_gene	abundance	len	d_gene	CDR3nt	CDR3aa
TRBJ2-7	TRBV11-2	once	14	-	TGTGCCAGCAGCCTTACCGGGACTGGATACGAGCAGTACTTC	CASSLTGTGYEQYF
TRBJ1-4	TRBV12-5	-	13	-	TGTGCTAGTCAGGGGCAAACTAATGAAAAACTGTTTTTT	CASQGQTNEKLFF
TRBJ2-7	TRBV7-2	-	15	TRBD2	TGTGCCAGCAGCTCCGGACTAGCGGAGATCTACGAGCAGTACTTC	CASSSGLAEIYEQYF
TRBJ1-5	TRBV6-1	-	15	-	TGTGCCAGCAGTGAAGTAGGGGGGGCCAGTCAGCCCCAGCATTTT	CASSEVGGASQPQHF
TRBJ1-1	TRBV20-1	-	11	-	TGCAGTGCCAACAAGAACACTGAAGCTTTCTTT	CSANKNTEAFF
TRBJ2-3	TRBV12-3/TRBV12-4	-	13	-	TGTGCCAGCAGCAAGGGGGGGACAGATACGCAGTATTTT	CASSKGGTDTQYF
TRBJ1-2	TRBV3-1/TRBV3-2	-	15	TRBD1	TGTGCCAGCAGCGCTTTAGGACAGGGTACCTATGGCTACACCTTC	CASSALGQGTYGYTF
TRBJ1-1	TRBV7-3	-	13	-	TGTGCCAGCAGCTTAGCGCGGGGGACTGAAGCTTTCTTT	CASSLARGTEAFF
TRBJ2-1	TRBV7-8	-	16	TRBD1	TGTGCCAGCAGCTTAGGGGACAGGATAATCTACAATGAGCAGTTCTTC	CASSLGDRIIYNEQFF
TRBJ1-3	TRBV4-3	-	16	-	TGCGCCAGCAGCCAAGACGTTCGAGAACCTGGAAACACCATATATTTT	CASSQDVREPGNTIYF
TRBJ1-5	TRBV30	-	15	-	TGTGCCTGGGCCGGGACACCTTCTAGCAATCAGCCCCAGCATTTT	CAWAGTPSSNQPQHF
TRBJ1-2	TRBV11-2	-	14	-	TGTGCCAGCAGCTTGGAACAGGCGCTCTATGGCTACACCTTC	CASSLEQALYGYTF
TRBJ1-2	TRBV30	few	13	-	TGTGCCTGGAGTGTGGAACAGAACTATGGCTACACCTTC	CAWSVEQNYGYTF
TRBJ2-3	TRBV3-1/TRBV3-2	-	19	TRBD1	TGTGCCAGCAGCCACTCCGGGACAGGGATTTTGGGACCTACAGATACGCAGTATTTT	CASSHSGTGILGPTDTQYF
TRBJ1-2	TRBV6-5	-	15	-	TGTGCCAGCGGAAGAGCGGGATTCAAGGACTATGGCTACACCTTC	CASGRAGFKDYGYTF
TRBJ1-5	TRBV5-1	-	16	-	TGCGCCAGCAGCTTGGGAGGGACTGGGGGTAATCAGCCCCAGCATTTT	CASSLGGTGGNQPQHF
TRBJ1-3	TRBV7-2	-	14	-	TGTGCCAGCAGCTTGAACTCCGCTGGAAACACCATATATTTT	CASSLNSAGNTIYF
TRBJ2-5	TRBV4-1	-	15	TRBD2	TGCGCCAGCAGCCAGGTGCGGGGGGGCCGAGAGACCCAGTACTTC	CASSQVRGGRETQYF
TRBJ2-3	TRBV18	-	15	TRBD2	TGTGCCAGCTCACCAGCTCTAGCGGGAAAAGATACGCAGTATTTT	CASSPALAGKDTQYF
TRBJ1-5	TRBV2	-	14	-	TGTGCCAGCAGCGTCGACAGGTTCAATCAGCCCCAGCATTTT	CASSVDRFNQPQHF
TRBJ1-2	TRBV3-1/TRBV3-2	-	12	-	TGTGCCAGCAGCCAAGACGGGTATGGCTACACCTTC	CASSQDGYGYTF
TRBJ2-1	TRBV6-5	-	13	-	TGTGCCAGCAGTTACTGGGGAGAGGGTGAGCAGTTCTTC	CASSYWGEGEQFF
TRBJ1-2	TRBV29-1	-	11	-	TGCAGCGTTGTGGACAGCTATGGCTACACCTTC	CSVVDSYGYTF
TRBJ2-7	TRBV3-1/TRBV3-2	-	15	TRBD2	TGTGCCAGCAGCCATCTAGCGGGAGGCTCCTACGAGCAGTACTTC	CASSHLAGGSYEQYF
TRBJ2-5	TRBV9	-	16	-	TGTGCCAGCAGTGTCGGGCGTGGCGGGGTCCAAGAGACCCAGTACTTC	CASSVGRGGVQETQYF
TRBJ2-3	TRBV7-9	-	16	TRBD1	TGTGCCAGCAGCCAAGGACAGGGGAGAAGCACAGATACGCAGTATTTT	CASSQGQGRSTDTQYF
TRBJ2-1	TRBV10-3	-	14	-	TGTGCCATCTGGCCTGGTCTGGAGTACAATGAGCAGTTCTTC	CAIWPGLEYNEQFF
TRBJ2-7	TRBV11-2	-	17	TRBD2	TGTGCCAGCAGCCAGGGACTAGCGGGGGGTCCTTTGGGCGAGCAGTACTTC	CASSQGLAGGPLGEQYF
TRBJ1-2	TRBV5-4	-	16	TRBD1	TGTGCCAGCAGCCCGAAGGGACAGGGGTATAACTATGGCTACACCTTC	CASSPKGQGYNYGYTF
TRBJ2-2	TRBV6-6	-	17	TRBD2	TGTGCCAGCAGTCTTCAAACGGCGGGAGGAGGGACCGGGGAGCTGTTTTTT	CASSLQTAGGGTGELFF
TRBJ2-5	TRBV19	-	17	-	TGTGCCAGTAGTATAGTCCGTCCCACAGGGAAGGGAGAGACCCAGTACTTC	CASSIVRPTGKGETQYF
TRBJ1-2	TRBV6-5	-	14	-	TGTGCCAGCAGCCCCGGGGGGACTAACTATGGCTACACCTTC	CASSPGGTNYGYTF